These 30 T cell receptor beta chains came from one sample sequenced in a study of cytomegalovirus exposure and HLA in healthy donors. The PCR used 60 Vbeta and 13 Jbeta primers. Here immunoSEQ multiplex PCR was the method, and the copy in TCRdb shows in-frame clones only, minus some. The sample includes roughly 110,000 clones, about 83% seen only once; the top ten take approximately 2.5%. The sequenced material came from PBMCs. Source of these receptors: a female donor in good health and CMV-seronegative.

The CDR3 DNA is TGTGCCAGCAGCTTGGGACAGGGGCAAGAGACCCAGTACTTC. Protein product: CASSLGQGQETQYF. The chain is built from TRBV7-9 and TRBJ2-5, with TRBD1 identical over 10 bases. V shed 3 bases, J shed 2 bases, and the junction held 0 bases outside the gene matches. The V gene's germline CDR1 is SEHNR and CDR2 FQNEAQ (reference sequence). This CDR3 is built from 14 residues.

The genes are TRBV19 and TRBJ2-5, with D perhaps TRBD1 (5 bases). The tail of the sequence fits TRBJ2-7 better, so the J call may be wrong. Germline CDR1 reads LNHDA; CDR2 reads SQIVND (reference sequence). The CDR3 has 14 amino acids. The CDR3 reads CASSIPGRAYEQYF. The CDR3 bases are TGTGCCAGTAGTATCCCGGGCAGGGCCTACGAGCAGTACTTC.

The CDR3 DNA is TGTGCCAGTAGAGCTAAACAGGGTCTCGGGTCCTACGAGCAGTACTTC. Protein: CASRAKQGLGSYEQYF. This chain joins TRBV25-1 and TRBJ2-7; D is perhaps TRBD1 (6 bases). The CDR3 length is 16 residues. V lost 9 bases and J lost 1, with 22 bases in between. Germline V gives CDR1 MGHDK, CDR2 SYGVNS.

This chain uses TRBV23-1 with TRBJ1-1; maybe TRBD1 (5 bases). TRBV23-1 is flagged as an ORF with uncertain function. CDR3 length equals 17 residues. The V and J ends lost 0 bases and 3 bases respectively, with 17 bases between them. CDR3 nucleotides: TGCGCCAGCAGTCAATCGAAGATTTCCAGGGCCGACACTGAAGCTTTCTTT. Its translation: CASSQSKISRADTEAFF.

The chain recombines TRBV6-1 with TRBJ1-5; 9 bases line up with TRBD1. Germline V lookup: CDR1 MNHNS, CDR2 SASEGT. The CDR3 covers 15 residues. The trim removed 10 bases at V and 4 bases at J, leaving 11 bases unmatched. This CDR3 reads CATSESGTGNQPQHF. The CDR3 DNA follows: TGTGCCACTAGCGAGTCCGGGACAGGGAATCAGCCCCAGCATTTT.

The chain carries TRBV6-6 and TRBJ1-1; a weak D match, TRBD1 (6 bases). CDR1 is MNHNY and CDR2 is SVGAGI in the germline V gene (reference sequence). The CDR3 has 11 residues. V lost 10 bases and J 6 bases, leaving 12 bases between the germline ends. In nucleotides, the CDR3 is TGTGCCACCAAGGGGGGGGCTGAAGCTTTCTTT. Translating gives CATKGGAEAFF.

This clone was counted between two and nine times. The V call is TRBV6-6, the J call TRBJ2-2; possibly TRBD2 for D (6 bases). The germline gives CDR1 MNHNY, CDR2 SVGAGI (reference sequence). V was pared by 0 bases and J by 7 bases, with 12 bases between. There are 15 residues in the CDR3. Written as DNA, the CDR3 is TGTGCCAGCAGTTACTCGATGGGGGGTGGCGGGGAGCTGTTTTTT. Translated: CASSYSMGGGGELFF.

The chain is built from TRBV15 and TRBJ2-7, with 8 positions matching TRBD2. The ends lost 1 base at V and 1 base at J; junction bases unmatched: 3. There are 15 residues in the CDR3. Germline assignment: CDR1 LNHNV and CDR2 YYDKDF (reference sequence). CDR3 region: CATSRGSGESYEQYF. In nucleotides, the CDR3 is TGTGCCACCAGCAGAGGTAGCGGGGAGTCCTACGAGCAGTACTTC.

The chain employs TRBV2 and TRBJ1-1; D uncertain. The CDR3 loop spans 12 amino acids. Germline loops: CDR1 SNHLY, CDR2 FYNNEI. The ends were cut back, 6 bases at V and 4 bases at J, with 9 bases in the middle. This chain's CDR3 is CASRQIGTEAFF. Here the CDR3 DNA reads TGTGCCAGCAGACAGATCGGCACTGAAGCTTTCTTT. Combining the CDR3 with reference TRBV2 and TRBJ1-1 gives the whole variable domain EPEVTQTPSHQVTQMGQEVILRCVPISNHLYFYWYRQILGQKVEFLVSFYNNEISEKSEIFDDQFSVERPDGSNFTLKIRSTKLEDSAMYFCASRQIGTEAFFGQGTRLTVV.

The chain combines TRBV7-9 with TRBJ2-3; possible D gene TRBD2, 5 bases. V was pared by 5 bases and J by 14 bases, with 17 bases between. Germline CDR1 is SEHNR and CDR2 is FQNEAQ (reference sequence). CDR3 length: 12 amino acids. The CDR3 coding sequence is TGTGCCAGCAGCCGAATCCGGGAAGTGGGGTATTTT. Its translation is CASSRIREVGYF.

This rearrangement joins TRBV7-6 to TRBJ1-4, with TRBD1 matching over 7 bases. Germline-derived CDR1 and CDR2 are SGHVS and FNYEAQ. There are 15 residues in the CDR3. V was pared by 6 bases and J by 0 bases, with 4 bases of the junction left unmatched. The CDR3 protein is CASSETGTTNEKLFF. The CDR3, as DNA: TGTGCCAGCAGTGAGACAGGGACAACTAATGAAAAACTGTTTTTT.

The chain is built from TRBV18 and TRBJ2-5, with a tentative D call TRBD1 (6 bases). The germline V gene encodes CDR1 KGHSH and CDR2 LQKENI. The CDR3 contains 12 residues. V lost 3 bases to trimming and J lost 6 bases, with 8 bases between them. The CDR3 loop reads CASSPQGKTQYF. As DNA, the CDR3 is TGTGCCAGCTCACCTCAGGGGAAGACCCAGTACTTC.

This chain joins TRBV5-4 and TRBJ1-3, with unresolved D. The CDR3 spans 15 residues. The germline V and J ends were trimmed by 0 bases and 0 bases, with 7 bases remaining between them. Germline V gives CDR1 SGHNT, CDR2 YYREEE (reference sequence). This chain's CDR3 is CASSLDSTSGNTIYF. The CDR3 DNA follows: TGTGCCAGCAGCTTGGACAGTACCTCTGGAAACACCATATATTTT.

The gene calls are TRBV19 and TRBJ1-1; 9 bases align to TRBD1. J gave up 0 bases and V 3 bases, and 5 bases lay outside the gene matches. Germline V lookup: CDR1 LNHDA, CDR2 SQIVND (reference sequence). The CDR3 sequence is 16 residues long. CDR3 loop: CASSISGTGLNTEAFF. In DNA, the CDR3 is TGTGCCAGTAGTATTTCCGGGACAGGGTTGAACACTGAAGCTTTCTTT. The variable domain in full, completed from reference TRBV19 and TRBJ1-1, reads DGGITQSPKYLFRKEGQNVTLSCEQNLNHDAMYWYRQDPGQGLRLIYYSQIVNDFQKGDIAEGYSVSREKKESFPLTVTSAQKNPTAFYLCASSISGTGLNTEAFFGQGTRLTVV.

CDR3 sequence (DNA): TGTGCCAGCAGCTCAATACAGGGGGTTACTGAAGCTTTCTTT. This translates into CASSSIQGVTEAFF. The V gene is TRBV5-6, the J gene TRBJ1-1, with 8 bases identical to TRBD1. Germline loops: CDR1 SGHDT, CDR2 YYEEEE. The CDR3 spans 14 residues. The V and J ends lost 3 bases and 5 bases, in that order; junction bases with no gene match: 6.

In nucleotides, the CDR3 is TGTGCCAGTAGTCCGGGACAGGGGAAAGATCAGCCCCAGCATTTT. It encodes CASSPGQGKDQPQHF. The V gene is TRBV19, the J gene TRBJ1-5, with 10 bases fitting TRBD1. The CDR3 totals 15 residues. V gave up 5 bases and J gave up 5 bases; unmatched junction bases: 6. Germline V gene lookup returns CDR1 LNHDA and CDR2 SQIVND (reference sequence).

The count of this clone is one. The chain combines TRBV12-5 with TRBJ2-2, with D hard to call. The CDR3 spans 12 residues. The ends were cut back, 7 bases at V and 6 bases at J, with 9 bases in the middle. The germline gives CDR1 LGHNT, CDR2 FRNRAP. The DNA for the CDR3 is TGTGCTAGTGCCCCCGGTTCCGGGGAGCTGTTTTTT. Translating gives CASAPGSGELFF.

This chain joins TRBV2 and TRBJ2-2, with D possibly TRBD1 on 7 matching bases. Germline assignment: CDR1 SNHLY and CDR2 FYNNEI. This CDR3 is built from 14 residues. The germline V and J ends were trimmed by 6 bases and 3 bases, with 11 bases remaining between them. CDR3 residues: CASREGADTGELFF. As DNA, the CDR3 is TGTGCCAGCAGGGAGGGGGCTGACACCGGGGAGCTGTTTTTT.

There are a few counts of this clone. The V gene is TRBV6-4, the J gene TRBJ2-3; D might be TRBD1 (5 bases). CDR1 and CDR2 (germline): MRHNA, SNTAGT. V was clipped by 3 bases and J by 3 bases, with 10 bases between them. CDR3 length: 14 residues. CDR3 sequence: CASSEGDATDTQYF. The CDR3 coding sequence is TGTGCCAGCAGTGAAGGGGATGCGACAGATACGCAGTATTTT.

This clone has a single count. The gene calls are TRBV29-1 and TRBJ2-1; 8 bases fit TRBD2. The CDR3 length is 13 residues. The germline V gene has CDR1 SQVTM and CDR2 ANQGSEA. Trimming cost V 4 bases and J 5 bases; bases outside gene matches: 4. The CDR3 loop is CSVVGGVHNEQFF. Here the CDR3 DNA reads TGCAGCGTTGTCGGGGGGGTCCACAATGAGCAGTTCTTC.

The chain employs TRBV18 and TRBJ2-2; D may be TRBD1 (6 bases). V was clipped by 3 bases and J by 0 bases, with 14 bases between them. Looked up from germline, CDR1 is KGHSH and CDR2 is LQKENI. The CDR3 sequence is 17 residues long. The CDR3 loop is CASSPGQLTPNTGELFF. The CDR3 region has the DNA TGTGCCAGCTCACCCGGACAGCTAACTCCGAACACCGGGGAGCTGTTTTTT.

V gene TRBV18 combines with J gene TRBJ1-4; TRBD1 matches 8 bases. The length of the CDR3 is 14 residues. V trimming: 5 bases; J trimming: 5 bases; junction bases outside the gene matches: 4. CDR1 is KGHSH, CDR2 LQKENI, per germline. As DNA, the CDR3 is TGTGCCAGCTCAGTCCGGGACAGGAATGAAAAACTGTTTTTT. It codes for CASSVRDRNEKLFF.

The J gene is TRBJ2-5, the V gene TRBV5-1; TRBD2 aligns across 11 bases. This CDR3 has 15 residues. V shed 4 bases, J shed 5 bases, and the junction held 7 bases outside the gene matches. CDR1 is SGHRS and CDR2 is YFSETQ in the germline V gene. CDR3 loop: CASSISGGEVETQYF. CDR3 DNA: TGCGCCAGCAGCATTAGCGGGGGGGAAGTTGAGACCCAGTACTTC. Full variable domain (remainder filled in from reference TRBV5-1 and TRBJ2-5): KAGVTQTPRYLIKTRGQQVTLSCSPISGHRSVSWYQQTPGQGLQFLFEYFSETQRNKGNFPGRFSGRQFSNSRSEMNVSTLELGDSALYLCASSISGGEVETQYFGPGTRLLVL.

This clone was seen only a few times. The chain is built from TRBV4-3 and TRBJ1-5, with D perhaps matching TRBD1 (6 bases). This CDR3 region has 15 residues. Trimming stripped 3 bases from V and 0 bases from J, with 9 bases between. Germline V gene sequence: CDR1 LGHNA, CDR2 YSLEER. The CDR3 coding sequence is TGCGCCAGCAGCCAGTGGGACAATAGCAATCAGCCCCAGCATTTT. This translates into CASSQWDNSNQPQHF.

V usage is TRBV4-3 and J usage is TRBJ2-7; no firm D call. The V end lost 0 bases, the J end lost 0 bases, and 9 bases lay between the germline ends. In germline, CDR1 is LGHNA, CDR2 YSLEER. The CDR3 covers 15 residues. The chain's CDR3 is CASSQDKGASYEQYF. The CDR3 nucleotides are TGCGCCAGCAGCCAAGATAAAGGAGCCTCCTACGAGCAGTACTTC.

The chain carries TRBV11-3 and TRBJ2-2; TRBD1 matches 7 bases. The V gene's germline CDR1 is SGHNT and CDR2 YENEEA. The V and J ends lost 4 bases and 0 bases, in that order; junction bases with no gene match: 11. This CDR3 region has 18 residues. CDR3 sequence reads: CASSSSFPGTANTGELFF. The CDR3 DNA reads TGTGCCAGCAGCTCCAGCTTCCCAGGGACAGCGAACACCGGGGAGCTGTTTTTT. The whole variable domain, remainder taken from reference TRBV11-3 and TRBJ2-2, is EAGVVQSPRYKIIEKKQPVAFWCNPISGHNTLYWYLQNLGQGPELLIRYENEEAVDDSQLPKDRFSAERLKGVDSTLKIQPAELGDSAVYLCASSSSFPGTANTGELFFGEGSRLTVL.

The V call is TRBV9, the J call TRBJ1-4; TRBD1 aligns across 8 bases. CDR1 is SGDLS and CDR2 is YYNGEE in the germline V gene. This CDR3 spans 16 amino acids. V dropped 0 bases and J dropped 4; count of bases not matched to a gene: 5. The CDR3 DNA follows: TGTGCCAGCAGCGTAGGGGGACAGGTTGTTAATGAAAAACTGTTTTTT. It encodes CASSVGGQVVNEKLFF.

The genes are TRBV2 and TRBJ2-7; possibly TRBD1 for D (5 bases). Germline CDR1 SNHLY, CDR2 FYNNEI. This CDR3 has 14 residues. The V end lost 3 bases, the J end lost 6 bases, and 15 bases lay between the germline ends. The CDR3 here is CASSELPQGGEQYF. The CDR3 nucleotides read TGTGCCAGCAGTGAGCTCCCCCAGGGTGGCGAGCAGTACTTC.

CDR3 nucleotide sequence: TGTGCCAGCAGTGAACAGCAGGGGCATCAGCCCCAGCATTTT. Translated, it gives CASSEQQGHQPQHF. The chain has TRBV2 and TRBJ1-5; perhaps TRBD1 as D (6 bases). From germline, CDR1 is SNHLY and CDR2 FYNNEI. V shed 2 bases and J shed 5 bases, with 10 bases lying between them. The CDR3 has 14 amino acids.

The chain has TRBV10-2 and TRBJ1-1, with a possible D match to TRBD1 (6 bases). CDR1 and CDR2 (germline): WSHSY, SAAADI. This CDR3 region has 12 residues. The V end lost 6 bases, the J end lost 5 bases, and 10 bases lay between the germline ends. This CDR3 is CASSQGQTEAFF. CDR3 DNA sequence: TGCGCCAGCAGCCAAGGACAGACTGAAGCTTTCTTT.